This is a list of T cell receptor beta chains from one sample in a study of beta chain features in type 1 diabetes. TCRdb's table, derived via immunoSEQ multiplex PCR, lists solely in-frame clones and lacks some. This sample has fewer than 900,000 clones, with 15% to 20% found just once. Sequenced input: naive CD4+ T cells from blood. The origin of the receptors is a woman between 18 and 30 years old in good health. The CDR3 runs from the conserved cysteine through the conserved F or W. The D gene is left open where the match is weak. Some rows mark clone size as missing; the rest say once, few, many or name a class of expanded clone.

TGTGCCAGCAGCCGTATTATAATTGCCGGGCTAGTGCGACTCGAGCAGTACTTC CASSRIIIAGLVRLEQYF TRBJ2-7 TRBV11-2 NA NA
TGTGCCAGCAGCTTAGGGGCGCCGGCCGGGATCTATGGCTACACCTTC CASSLGAPAGIYGYTF TRBJ1-2 TRBV11-2 NA NA
TGTGCCAGCAGTTATAGCAGAGGGGGAGGGACCTACGAGCAGTACTTC CASSYSRGGGTYEQYF TRBJ2-7 TRBV6-5 few NA
TGCGCCAGCAGCCAAGGACCGGATCTACTATGGGATACGCAGTATTTT CASSQGPDLLWDTQYF TRBJ2-3 TRBV4-3 NA NA
TGTGCCAGCAGTGAATTCCCACCGGCGGTAGAAGAGACCCAGTACTTC CASSEFPPAVEETQYF TRBJ2-5 TRBV25-1 few NA
TGTGCCAGCAGCGTAGACCAGATACGGTCAGATACGCAGTATTTT CASSVDQIRSDTQYF TRBJ2-3 TRBV9 NA NA
TGTGCCAGCAGCTTGCAGGGGACCACTATTCAGTACTTC CASSLQGTTIQYF TRBJ2-4 TRBV11-2 few NA
TGTGCCAGCAGTTTATATCGGGCGGGAGGGAGAAGTGAGCAGTTCTTC CASSLYRAGGRSEQFF TRBJ2-1 TRBV28 NA TRBD2
TGTGCCAGCAGTCCTCGGACAGGAGCAAGCGAAAAACTGTTTTTT CASSPRTGASEKLFF TRBJ1-4 TRBV28 NA TRBD1
TGTGCCAGCAGCCCCCAGGGTGTGAACACTGAAGCTTTCTTT CASSPQGVNTEAFF TRBJ1-1 TRBV9 NA NA
TGTGCCAGCAGTGAATTTAGAGCGGGAGGCACAGATACGCAGTATTTT CASSEFRAGGTDTQYF TRBJ2-3 TRBV25-1 few TRBD2
TGTGCCAGCAGCTTAGCAGGGATCTCCTACGAGCAGTACTTC CASSLAGISYEQYF TRBJ2-7 TRBV7-9 few NA
TGTGCCAGCAGCCTTTACCAAAAGGGGGGCATTCAGTACTTC CASSLYQKGGIQYF TRBJ2-4 TRBV7-9 few NA
TGTGCCAGCAGCTTAGCTTGGGTCGAGCAGTACTTC CASSLAWVEQYF TRBJ2-7 TRBV7-2 NA NA
TGCGCCAGCAGCCAAGGCGGCAGGAGGAGATACACCTTC CASSQGGRRRYTF TRBJ1-2 TRBV4-3 NA NA
TGTGCCAGCAGTCGGTGGACAGGGCCAGGGGATCAGCCCCAGCATTTT CASSRWTGPGDQPQHF TRBJ1-5 TRBV5-6 NA TRBD1
TGCAGCGTTGCCGGACAGGGCCCTGTTTATGGCTACACCTTC CSVAGQGPVYGYTF TRBJ1-2 TRBV29-1 few TRBD1
TGTGCCAGCAGCTTAGGGGTAGGGCTGCCGAGAATCGAGCAGTACTTC CASSLGVGLPRIEQYF TRBJ2-7 TRBV13 NA NA
TGTGCCACCAGGCAGCCCCAGCATTTT CATRQPQHF TRBJ1-5 TRBV15 few NA
TGTGCCAGCAAGACAGGGGACAATCAGCCCCAGCATTTT CASKTGDNQPQHF TRBJ1-5 TRBV19 NA TRBD1
TGCAGCGTGACCGGGACAGGGAGCACAGATACGCAGTATTTT CSVTGTGSTDTQYF TRBJ2-3 TRBV29-1 NA TRBD1
TGTGCCAGCAGGATTCCCCTTGGGCGGGATGAGGAGGAGACCCAGTACTTC CASRIPLGRDEEETQYF TRBJ2-5 TRBV2 few NA
TGTGCCAGTAGTACCGTGGACCACCAAGAGACCCAGTACTTC CASSTVDHQETQYF TRBJ2-5 TRBV19 NA NA
TGTGCCAGCAGCTTAACCGGAGCTCGCACAGATACGCAGTATTTT CASSLTGARTDTQYF TRBJ2-3 TRBV7-2 NA NA
TGTGCCAGCAGGGCTACGGGACAGGCTAACTATGGCTACACCTTC CASRATGQANYGYTF TRBJ1-2 TRBV7-2 few TRBD1
TGTGCCAGCAGCGCTCCTGGGACTAGCGCCAATGAGCAGTTCTTC CASSAPGTSANEQFF TRBJ2-1 TRBV9 few TRBD2
TGTGCCAGTAGGTACAGGGGAAATCAGCCCCAGCATTTT CASRYRGNQPQHF TRBJ1-5 TRBV19 NA TRBD1
TGTGCCAGCTCACTACCCGGGACAGCATATGGCTACACCTTC CASSLPGTAYGYTF TRBJ1-2 TRBV18 few TRBD1
TGTGCCAGCAGCTCTTCGAAGAACCTCTACGAGCAGTACTTC CASSSSKNLYEQYF TRBJ2-7 TRBV11-2 NA NA
TGTGCCAGACCGGACAGGGAGGACGAGCAGTACTTC CARPDREDEQYF TRBJ2-7 TRBV21-1 few NA
TGCGCCAGCAGTGAACTAGCGGGACTTAGCACAGATACGCAGTATTTT CASSELAGLSTDTQYF TRBJ2-3 TRBV10-2 NA TRBD2
TGTGCCAGCAGCCCCCGGACTAGCGGCACAGATACGCAGTATTTT CASSPRTSGTDTQYF TRBJ2-3 TRBV7-2 NA TRBD2
TGTGCCAGCAGCCCTCGCCCCGGCGAGCAGTACTTC CASSPRPGEQYF TRBJ2-7 TRBV7-9 NA NA
TGTGCCAGCAGCCAAGACCCGAGGTCCAATGAGCAGTTCTTC CASSQDPRSNEQFF TRBJ2-1 TRBV4-2 few NA
TGTGCCAGCAGTATGAGCCAGGGTGCCTACGAGCAGTACTTC CASSMSQGAYEQYF TRBJ2-7 TRBV28 NA NA
TGTGCCAGCAGTAACGGGTACGCTAGCACAGATACGCAGTATTTT CASSNGYASTDTQYF TRBJ2-3 TRBV6-6 NA NA
TGTGCCAGCAGCCCCATACAGGGGAAGTACACTGAAGCTTTCTTT CASSPIQGKYTEAFF TRBJ1-1 TRBV11-2 few TRBD1